This T cell receptor beta chain is drawn from a study of cytomegalovirus exposure and HLA in healthy donors. Among the roughly 120 subjects of the validation cohort, separate from the roughly 700-subject first cohort, were the donors. The protocol was immunoSEQ multiplex PCR, while the TCRdb copy is restricted to in-frame clones and leaves out a portion. This sample carries roughly 100,000 clones, about 88% of them seen once, and the ten largest clones take less than 2%. Trimming removed 2 bases from V and 1 base from J, with 8 bases in between. Germline V gene data show CDR1 as MNHNS and CDR2 as SASEGT. The CDR3 is 14 amino acids. This clone was observed a single time.

The clonotype originates from a woman aged 18-35 years in good health and CMV-seropositive. The rearrangement joins TRBV6-1 to TRBJ1-1; no reliable D call. Material for sequencing was PBMCs. The CDR3 sequence is CASSETRQNTEAFF. The CDR3 coding sequence is TGTGCCAGCAGTGAAACCCGACAGAACACTGAAGCTTTCTTT.